This passage covers 22 T cell receptor beta chains from one sample sequenced in a study of beta chain features in type 1 diabetes. Study-level points and caveats: TCRB CDR3 length was moderately but significantly reduced in all four CD4+ subsets of Type 1 diabetes patients.

Of the isolated RNA, all was reverse transcribed, and so the sequenced material was expressed TCRB transcripts. Here immunoSEQ multiplex PCR was the method, and the copy in TCRdb shows in-frame clones only, minus some. The sample lists about 130,000 clones, approximately 9% occurring once. Their target antigens are unknown. Sequencing was performed on central memory CD4+ T cells from blood. The origin of the receptors is a man aged 25-45 years with type 1 diabetes.

This clone showed up just a few times. This chain joins TRBV5-1 and TRBJ2-6; D might be TRBD2 (6 bases). Germline V gives CDR1 SGHRS, CDR2 YFSETQ. Trimming took off 6 bases at V and 1 base at J, with 14 bases between the two ends. The CDR3 loop spans 16 amino acids. This CDR3 is CASTTGLDSGANVLTF. The CDR3 bases are TGCGCCAGCACTACGGGACTTGATTCTGGGGCCAACGTCCTGACTTTC.

This clone showed up many times. The chain recombines TRBV19 with TRBJ2-1; TRBD2 matches 11 bases. J was trimmed by 8 bases and V by 5 bases; bases with no gene match: 5. The CDR3 sequence is 14 residues long. CDR1 and CDR2 (germline): LNHDA, SQIVND (reference sequence). CDR3 amino acids: CASSGIAGGYEQFF. CDR3 sequence (DNA): TGTGCCAGTAGTGGGATAGCGGGGGGGTATGAGCAGTTCTTC.

The chain links TRBV4-2 to TRBJ2-5; 7 nucleotides align to TRBD2. J lost 5 bases, V lost 0 bases, and 3 bases had no gene match. The CDR3 runs 14 residues. Per the germline V gene, CDR1 is LGHNA and CDR2 is YNFKEQ. The CDR3 protein is CASSQEEGGETQYF. CDR3 coding DNA: TGTGCCAGCAGCCAAGAAGAGGGAGGGGAGACCCAGTACTTC.

This clone was found a few times. This chain uses TRBV7-2 with TRBJ2-1; 15 nucleotides line up with TRBD2. CDR1 and CDR2 from the germline V gene are SGHTA and FQGNSA. V lost 3 bases to trimming and J lost 5 bases; unmatched junction nucleotides: 5. This CDR3 is built from 17 residues. Here the CDR3 DNA reads TGTGCCAGCAGCTTCTCTGGGACTAGCGGGGGGAACAATGAGCAGTTCTTC. This sequence encodes CASSFSGTSGGNNEQFF.

The chain uses TRBV7-8 and TRBJ2-1; 7 bases fit TRBD1. After removal of 3 bases from V and 0 bases from J, the junction contained 2 bases not matched to a gene. Per the germline V gene, CDR1 is SGHVS and CDR2 is FQNEAQ. The CDR3 sequence is 15 residues long. The CDR3 protein is CASSLGQLSYNEQFF. The CDR3 DNA is TGTGCCAGCAGCTTGGGACAGCTCTCCTACAATGAGCAGTTCTTC.

V gene TRBV4-2 combines with J gene TRBJ2-7; 11 bases match TRBD2. Germline-derived CDR1 and CDR2 are LGHNA and YNFKEQ. The V segment lost 6 bases and the J segment 1 base; nucleotides outside the gene matches: 5. CDR3 size: 15 residues. CDR3 in DNA: TGTGCCAGCAGTCCGACTAGCGGGGAATCCTACGAGCAGTACTTC. Protein product: CASSPTSGESYEQYF.

This clone was picked up a small number of times. The chain carries TRBV30 and TRBJ2-1; 7 bases agree with TRBD1. Trimming cost V 7 bases and J 4 bases; bases outside gene matches: 10. The CDR3 loop spans 14 amino acids. CDR1 is GTSNPN, CDR2 SVGIG, per germline (reference sequence). CDR3 in amino acids: CASQAGTAYNEQFF. CDR3 DNA sequence: TGTGCCTCCCAAGCCGGGACAGCTTACAATGAGCAGTTCTTC.

This clone was observed many times. This chain connects TRBV4-3 to TRBJ2-2, with D perhaps matching TRBD1 (6 bases). Germline CDR1 LGHNA, CDR2 YSLEER. The V and J ends lost 0 bases and 4 bases respectively, with 12 bases between them. CDR3 length: 16 residues. CDR3 coding DNA: TGCGCCAGCAGCCAAGATGCCCGAGGGGGCACCGGGGAGCTGTTTTTT. Residues: CASSQDARGGTGELFF.

V usage is TRBV5-1 and J usage is TRBJ2-3, with TRBD1 matching 7 bases. CDR3 length equals 15 residues. J lost 3 bases, V lost 0 bases, and 4 bases had no gene match. The V gene's germline CDR1 is SGHRS and CDR2 YFSETQ. The CDR3 protein is CASSLALQGTDTQYF. CDR3 DNA sequence: TGCGCCAGCAGCTTGGCCCTACAGGGGACAGATACGCAGTATTTT.

This clone showed up just a few times. Other DNA variants within this sample encode the same CDR3. The chain is built from TRBV4-2 and TRBJ1-4; D is ambiguous. This CDR3 is 12 amino acids long. Germline assignment: CDR1 LGHNA and CDR2 YNFKEQ. Trimming stripped 0 bases from V and 8 bases from J, with 4 bases between. CDR3 nucleotides: TGTGCCAGCAGCCAAGATCGGGAAAAACTGTTTTTT. Translation gives CASSQDREKLFF.

This clone was counted between two and nine times. The chain links TRBV2 to TRBJ2-3; D possibly corresponds to TRBD1 (6 bases). CDR1 and CDR2 from the germline V gene are SNHLY and FYNNEI. This CDR3 is 14 amino acids long. The V end lost 2 bases, the J end lost 1 base, and 7 bases lay between the germline ends. In DNA, the CDR3 is TGTGCCAGCAGTGAATCAGGGGGCACAGATACGCAGTATTTT. Its protein product is CASSESGGTDTQYF. Combining the CDR3 with reference TRBV2 and TRBJ2-3 gives the whole variable domain EPEVTQTPSHQVTQMGQEVILRCVPISNHLYFYWYRQILGQKVEFLVSFYNNEISEKSEIFDDQFSVERPDGSNFTLKIRSTKLEDSAMYFCASSESGGTDTQYFGPGTRLTVL.

This clone was picked up a small number of times. The chain links TRBV10-3 to TRBJ2-1, with TRBD1 matching 11 bases. V gave up 5 bases and J gave up 10 bases; unmatched junction bases: 10. Germline loops: CDR1 ENHRY, CDR2 SYGVKD. This CDR3 contains 15 residues. The CDR3 protein is CAISFRDRGAQEQFF. CDR3 nucleotides: TGTGCCATCAGTTTTCGGGACAGGGGGGCACAGGAGCAGTTCTTC.

This chain connects TRBV2 to TRBJ2-1; a weak D match, TRBD1 (5 bases). The V and J ends lost 5 bases and 4 bases respectively, with 15 bases between them. In germline, CDR1 is SNHLY, CDR2 FYNNEI. The CDR3 contains 15 residues. CDR3 residues: CASSPRAATYNEQFF. In DNA form, the CDR3 reads TGTGCCAGCAGTCCCAGGGCAGCTACATACAATGAGCAGTTCTTC.

The chain's CDR3 is CASSQDPDRGTPGANVLTF. The CDR3 DNA sequence: TGCGCCAGCAGCCAAGATCCGGACAGGGGAACCCCTGGGGCCAACGTCCTGACTTTC. V usage is TRBV4-1 and J usage is TRBJ2-6; the match to TRBD1 covers 9 bases. J was trimmed by 2 bases and V by 0 bases; bases with no gene match: 8. CDR3 size: 19 residues. The V gene's germline CDR1 is MGHRA and CDR2 YSYEKL.

This clone occurred a few times. This chain connects TRBV5-1 to TRBJ1-2; D unclear. This CDR3 spans 14 amino acids. Looked up from germline, CDR1 is SGHRS and CDR2 is YFSETQ. The V gene lost 1 base and the J gene lost 3 bases, with 10 bases spanning the gap. The CDR3 sequence: CASSLKQSHYGYTF. The CDR3 coding sequence is TGCGCCAGCAGCTTGAAACAGTCCCACTATGGCTACACCTTC.

By share, this clone counts as medium-sized. This chain connects TRBV19 to TRBJ2-3; D is perhaps TRBD2 (6 bases). The CDR3 consists of 14 residues. Germline CDR1 and CDR2: LNHDA and SQIVND (reference sequence). V was trimmed by 3 bases and J by 5 bases, leaving 12 bases between them. CDR3 sequence (DNA): TGTGCCAGTAGTATGACTAGTGGGGGAGATACGCAGTATTTT. It encodes CASSMTSGGDTQYF.

The chain has TRBV6-1 and TRBJ1-1, with D maybe TRBD1 (5 bases). This CDR3 spans 12 amino acids. In germline, CDR1 is MNHNS, CDR2 SASEGT. Trimming removed 8 bases from V and 2 bases from J, with 9 bases in between. The CDR3 DNA follows: TGTGCCAGCTGGGGCAGCAACACTGAAGCTTTCTTT. Its protein product is CASWGSNTEAFF.

This clone was counted a few times. The chain joins TRBV5-1 to TRBJ1-6; the D is unclear. Germline V gives CDR1 SGHRS, CDR2 YFSETQ. V lost 5 bases, J lost 6 bases, and 6 bases lay in between. The CDR3 loop spans 12 amino acids. The chain's CDR3 is CASRRVNSPLHF. DNA of the CDR3: TGCGCCAGCAGACGGGTTAATTCACCCCTCCACTTT. Together with reference TRBV5-1 and TRBJ1-6, the CDR3 gives the full variable domain: KAGVTQTPRYLIKTRGQQVTLSCSPISGHRSVSWYQQTPGQGLQFLFEYFSETQRNKGNFPGRFSGRQFSNSRSEMNVSTLELGDSALYLCASRRVNSPLHFGNGTRLTVT.

There are a few counts of this clone. V is TRBV18 and J is TRBJ2-1; D is possibly TRBD1 (6 bases). Germline lookup yields CDR1 KGHSH and CDR2 LQKENI. The length of the CDR3 is 12 residues. Trimming took off 4 bases at V and 7 bases at J, with 8 bases between the two ends. CDR3 coding DNA: TGTGCCAGCTCACAAGGGGGAAATGAGCAGTTCTTC. The encoded protein is CASSQGGNEQFF.

This clone was seen a few times. V usage is TRBV7-9 and J usage is TRBJ2-7; TRBD2 matches at 7 bases. Germline V gene sequence: CDR1 SEHNR, CDR2 FQNEAQ (reference sequence). V lost 5 bases and J lost 6; bases outside the gene matches: 13. The CDR3 runs to 15 residues. DNA of the CDR3: TGTGCCAGCAGCCCCCTCGGACTAGTACAACTCGAGCAGTACTTC. Translated, it gives CASSPLGLVQLEQYF.

The chain combines TRBV11-2 with TRBJ2-1, with 11 bases identical to TRBD2. Germline-derived CDR1 and CDR2 are SGHAT and FQNNGV. The CDR3 totals 15 residues. V dropped 2 bases and J dropped 3; count of bases not matched to a gene: 0. Written as DNA, the CDR3 is TGTGCCAGCAGCTTAACTAGCGGGGGCTACAATGAGCAGTTCTTC. It codes for CASSLTSGGYNEQFF.

The chain uses TRBV5-6 and TRBJ2-7; D not resolved. CDR3 length equals 14 residues. V lost 1 base and J 0 bases, leaving 8 bases between the germline ends. Germline V CDR1 and CDR2: SGHDT, YYEEEE. CDR3 sequence reads: CASSLFGFSYEQYF. In DNA, the CDR3 is TGTGCCAGCAGCTTGTTCGGGTTCTCCTACGAGCAGTACTTC.